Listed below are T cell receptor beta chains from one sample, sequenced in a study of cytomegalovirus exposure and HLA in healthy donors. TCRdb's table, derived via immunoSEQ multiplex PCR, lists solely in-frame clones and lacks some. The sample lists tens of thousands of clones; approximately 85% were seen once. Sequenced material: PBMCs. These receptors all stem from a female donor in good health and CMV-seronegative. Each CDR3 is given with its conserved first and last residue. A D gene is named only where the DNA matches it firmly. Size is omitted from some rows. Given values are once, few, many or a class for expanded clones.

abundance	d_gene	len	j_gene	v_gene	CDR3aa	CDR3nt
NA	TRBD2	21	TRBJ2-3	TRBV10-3	CAISESFGLAGEKSSTDTQYF	TGTGCCATCAGTGAGTCTTTTGGGCTAGCGGGAGAAAAATCCAGCACAGATACGCAGTATTTT
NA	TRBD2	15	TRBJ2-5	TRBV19	CASSILAGARETQYF	TGTGCCAGTAGTATTTTAGCGGGAGCTCGAGAGACCCAGTACTTC
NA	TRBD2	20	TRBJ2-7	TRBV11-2	CASSLDLGLAGVKRNYEQYF	TGTGCCAGCAGCTTAGATCTTGGACTAGCGGGAGTCAAAAGGAACTACGAGCAGTACTTC
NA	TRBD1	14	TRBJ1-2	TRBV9	CASSVAGGSYGYTF	TGTGCCAGCAGCGTAGCAGGGGGGTCCTATGGCTACACCTTC
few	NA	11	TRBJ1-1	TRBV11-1	CASSYGQQAFF	TGTGCCAGCAGCTACGGACAGCAAGCTTTCTTT
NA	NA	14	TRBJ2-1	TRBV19	CASMSLGAPNEQFF	TGTGCCAGTATGTCTTTGGGGGCCCCTAATGAGCAGTTCTTC
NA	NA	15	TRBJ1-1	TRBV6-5	CASSYSAGRDTEAFF	TGTGCCAGCAGTTACTCGGCAGGGAGGGACACTGAAGCTTTCTTT
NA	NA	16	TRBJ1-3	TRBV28	CASSFPGEGSGNTIYF	TGTGCCAGCAGTTTCCCAGGGGAGGGCTCTGGAAACACCATATATTTT
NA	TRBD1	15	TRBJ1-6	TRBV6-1	CASSEQGADNSPLHF	TGTGCCAGCAGTGAACAGGGGGCCGACAATTCACCCCTCCACTTT
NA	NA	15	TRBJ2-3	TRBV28	CASSSLSGVTDTQYF	TGTGCCAGCAGTTCCCTGTCGGGGGTCACAGATACGCAGTATTTT
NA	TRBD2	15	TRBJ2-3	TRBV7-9	CASSSGRTSADTQYF	TGTGCCAGCAGCTCTGGAAGGACTAGCGCAGATACGCAGTATTTT
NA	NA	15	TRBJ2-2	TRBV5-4	CASSLVSPNTGELFF	TGTGCCAGCAGCTTGGTTAGCCCGAACACCGGGGAGCTGTTTTTT
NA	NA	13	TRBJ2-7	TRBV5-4	CASSLDGYYEQYF	TGTGCCAGCAGCTTGGACGGGTACTACGAGCAGTACTTC
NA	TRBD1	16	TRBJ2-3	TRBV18	CASSPRRTGVGDTQYF	TGTGCCAGCTCACCACGCCGGACAGGGGTCGGAGATACGCAGTATTTT
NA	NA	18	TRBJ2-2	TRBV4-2	CASRAEGGNQGDTGELFF	TGTGCCAGCAGAGCCGAGGGCGGGAACCAGGGGGACACCGGGGAGCTGTTTTTT
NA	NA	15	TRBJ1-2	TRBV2	CASTPLTGGGYGYTF	TGTGCCAGCACCCCCTTGACAGGTGGGGGCTATGGCTACACCTTC